The next 22 T cell receptor beta chains were all read from a single sample in a study of regulatory T cells in long-lasting Graves disease. Time point in this sample: newly diagnosed GD, antithyroid drugs for less than 3 months. Generation of the TCR library employed RNA extracted from PBMCs. The TCR beta library used iRepertoire HTBI primers with Arm-PCR amplification of CDR3. TCRdb re-called the multiplex PCR reads with MiXCR, one entry per CDR3 protein. The sample lists about 200,000 distinct CDR3 sequences; around 20% were seen once. These data are also associated with another study on T cells in Graves' hyperthyroidism and ophthalmopathy.

Sequencing was performed on peripheral blood mononuclear cells (PBMCs), taken at new diagnosis, from a patient treated with antithyroid drugs. The receptors here all came from a woman in her twenties or thirties with Graves disease.

This clonotype was seen ten or more times. The chain is built from TRBV3-1 and TRBJ2-5, with a weak D call TRBD2 (6 bases). V shed 6 bases and J shed 4 bases, with 21 bases lying between them. Germline V gene lookup returns CDR1 LGHDT and CDR2 YNNKEL (reference sequence). The CDR3 is made up of 16 amino acids. The DNA of the CDR3 is TGTGCCAGCAGACCTAAGACTAGTCCGAACCCAGAGACCCAGTACTTC. This translates into CASRPKTSPNPETQYF.

The table lists this clonotype with many counts. V usage is TRBV2 and J usage is TRBJ2-3; the D gene is possibly TRBD1 (6 bases). Germline V gene sequence: CDR1 SNHLY, CDR2 FYNNEI. The CDR3 extends over 14 amino acids. The V and J ends lost 5 bases and 2 bases respectively, with 11 bases between them. The CDR3 sequence: CASSHRDNTDTQYF. CDR3 DNA sequence: TGTGCCAGCAGTCACCGGGACAACACAGATACGCAGTATTTT.

V and J are TRBV28 and TRBJ1-2; the match to TRBD1 covers 10 bases. CDR1 MDHEN and CDR2 SYDVKM come from the germline V gene. This CDR3 comprises 15 residues. J was trimmed by 4 bases and V by 5 bases; bases with no gene match: 7. CDR3 sequence reads: CASSPAGTGAYGYTF. CDR3 nucleotide sequence: TGTGCCAGCAGTCCCGCCGGGACAGGGGCCTATGGCTACACCTTC.

This clonotype has a count of ten or more. At one of its ends the junction is not consistent with the germline gene, which may arise from a read error. The genes are TRBV28 and TRBJ1-2; 8 nucleotides align to TRBD1. CDR1 and CDR2 from the germline V gene are MDHEN and SYDVKM. The CDR3 has 14 amino acids. DNA of the CDR3: TGTGCCAGCACCATAAGGAGGGGGACAGGCAATACTTACTTC. It is translated as CASTIRRGTGNTYF.

The table lists this clonotype with many counts. The chain recombines TRBV2 with TRBJ2-3, with a weak D call TRBD1 (6 bases). Germline V CDR1 and CDR2: SNHLY, FYNNEI. This CDR3 is built from 13 residues. V was pared by 5 bases and J by 4 bases, with 10 bases between. The CDR3 coding sequence is TGTGCCAGCAGTCCCGGACAGCCAGATACGCAGTATTTT. Protein: CASSPGQPDTQYF.

The table lists this clonotype with many counts. This sequence joins TRBV27 and TRBJ2-5; 7 bases line up with TRBD2. Germline CDR1 reads MNHEY; CDR2 reads SMNVEV (reference sequence). The CDR3 spans 16 residues. Germline trimming cut 4 bases from V and 0 bases from J; bases unmatched to any gene: 8. The CDR3 coding sequence is TGTGCCAGCAGTTGTATCAAGCGGGGATACCAAGAGACCCAGTACTTC. As protein: CASSCIKRGYQETQYF.

This clonotype occurred many times. The chain combines TRBV9 with TRBJ2-1, with unresolved D. The CDR3 sequence is 14 residues long. Germline V gene lookup returns CDR1 SGDLS and CDR2 YYNGEE. Between the trimmed V and J ends, which lost 2 bases and 5 bases, there was a span of 11 bases. The CDR3 DNA sequence: TGTGCCAGCAGCGTCCAGGCCGAGAACAATGAGCAGTTCTTC. Protein product: CASSVQAENNEQFF.

This clonotype occurred many times. The chain recombines TRBV2 with TRBJ2-7; possibly TRBD2 for D (6 bases). CDR3 length: 14 residues. The germline V gene encodes CDR1 SNHLY and CDR2 FYNNEI. With 8 bases removed from V and 2 bases from J, the gap between germline ends came to 16 bases. The CDR3 sequence: CASAPGLAPYEQYF. The CDR3 DNA reads TGTGCCAGCGCCCCAGGGCTAGCGCCCTACGAGCAGTACTTC.

This clonotype has ten or more counts. The V gene is TRBV12-3 or TRBV12-4, the J gene TRBJ1-5, with unresolved D. The CDR3 has 16 residues. V lost 0 bases, J lost 3 bases, and 12 bases lay in between. The CDR3 DNA follows: TGTGCCAGCAGTTTAGCGGGCAGGTCTTTCAATCAGCCCCAGCATTTT. Translation: CASSLAGRSFNQPQHF.

As concerns this clonotype: One end of the junction fails to match germline, which may point to a read error. This chain uses TRBV28 with TRBJ1-1; D unresolved. Germline CDR1 reads MDHEN; CDR2 reads SYDVKM. The CDR3 loop spans 15 amino acids. For the CDR3, the DNA is TGTTCCAGCAGTTCCATAAGACTCTCGAACACTGAAGCTTTCTTT. Translation gives CSSSSIRLSNTEAFF.

The table lists this clonotype with many counts. This chain connects TRBV5-4 to TRBJ1-4; D gene ambiguous. CDR1 is SGHNT and CDR2 is YYREEE in the germline V gene (reference sequence). This CDR3 has 14 amino acids. With 4 bases removed from V and 6 bases from J, the gap between germline ends came to 13 bases. Here the CDR3 reads CASSREDTYEKLFF. The DNA for the CDR3 is TGTGCCAGCAGCCGGGAAGACACCTATGAAAAACTGTTTTTT.

This clonotype was picked up many times. V is TRBV28 and J is TRBJ2-3; a possible D gene is TRBD2 (6 bases). This CDR3 has 16 amino acids. V was pared by 6 bases and J by 1 base, with 17 bases between. CDR1 is MDHEN and CDR2 is SYDVKM in the germline V gene. CDR3 nucleotide sequence: TGTGCCAGCAGCCACTACGGGGGTGGGGGCACAGATACGCAGTATTTT. This encodes CASSHYGGGGTDTQYF.

V usage is TRBV18 and J usage is TRBJ1-1; 8 bases line up with TRBD1. Per germline, CDR1 KGHSH and CDR2 LQKENI. The CDR3 length is 14 residues. The trim removed 3 bases at V and 6 bases at J, leaving 6 bases unmatched. CDR3 nucleotides: TGTGCCAGCTCACCGCAGGGGGCTCGCGCTGAAGCTTTCTTT. Translating gives CASSPQGARAEAFF. The complete variable domain, with remaining parts taken from reference TRBV18 and TRBJ1-1, reads NAGVMQNPRHLVRRRGQEARLRCSPMKGHSHVYWYRQLPEEGLKFMVYLQKENIIDESGMPKERFSAEFPKEGPSILRIQQVVRGDSAAYFCASSPQGARAEAFFGQGTRLTVV.

This clonotype was recorded many times. The CDR3: CASSLDRLRRGYTF. The DNA for the CDR3 is TGTGCCAGCAGTTTGGACAGGCTTAGGAGAGGCTACACCTTC. The V and J genes are TRBV27 and TRBJ1-2, with 7 bases lining up with TRBD1. The CDR3 totals 14 residues. The V and J ends lost 3 bases and 8 bases, in that order; junction bases with no gene match: 9. The germline CDR1 and CDR2 sequences are MNHEY and SMNVEV (reference sequence).

In the case of this clonotype: The junction departs from the called germline gene at one end, perhaps through a read error. The V and J genes are TRBV20-1 and TRBJ1-5; the match to TRBD1 covers 10 bases. CDR1 and CDR2 (germline): DFQATT, SNEGSKA (reference sequence). This CDR3 region has 14 residues. As DNA, the CDR3 is TGCGGTGCTAGGCAGGGACAGGGGAATCAGCCCCAGCATTTT. Residues: CGARQGQGNQPQHF.

This clonotype was counted at least ten times. At one end the junction does not follow the germline gene, possibly because of a read error. The rearrangement uses TRBV6-1 and TRBJ1-6; D not certain. CDR3 length: 13 amino acids. CDR1 and CDR2 (germline): MNHNS, SASEGT. The CDR3 is CASSPLTLADVDF. CDR3 in DNA: TGTGCCAGCAGCCCCCTGACGCTTGCAGATGTCGACTTT.

The chain links TRBV11-2 to TRBJ2-1, with 9 nucleotides matching TRBD1. This CDR3 comprises 14 residues. Germline V gene lookup returns CDR1 SGHAT and CDR2 FQNNGV. Trimming at V came to 5 bases and at J to 10 bases, leaving 9 bases not matched to a gene. CDR3 nucleotide sequence: TGTGCCAGCAGCGCCACGACAGGGGGAATCGAGCAGTTCTTC. Translating it yields CASSATTGGIEQFF.

Notes on this clonotype: Being one base from a much bigger clone, this may be a read error. CDR3 sequence (DNA): TGTGCCATCAGTCCACATTTGAACACTGAAGCTTTCTTT. Its translation: CAISPHLNTEAFF. V usage is TRBV6-4 and J usage is TRBJ1-1; D call uncertain. In germline, CDR1 is MRHNA, CDR2 SNTAGT. The CDR3 extends over 13 amino acids.

In its sample, this clonotype was seen a few times. This chain uses TRBV18 with TRBJ2-2; 7 bases line up with TRBD1. V lost 5 bases, J lost 1 base, and 7 bases stayed unmatched. Germline V gives CDR1 KGHSH, CDR2 LQKENI. CDR3 size: 16 residues. The chain's CDR3 is CASSADGTVNTGELFF. The CDR3 DNA sequence: TGTGCCAGCTCAGCCGATGGGACAGTGAACACCGGGGAGCTGTTTTTT.

The chain employs TRBV6-1 and TRBJ2-7, with 9 nucleotides matching TRBD1. Germline CDR1 MNHNS, CDR2 SASEGT. The length of the CDR3 is 14 residues. Unmatched junction bases numbered 8, after V lost 6 bases and J lost 5 bases. CDR3 region: CASRQAGTGNEQYF. The CDR3 DNA reads TGTGCCAGCAGACAGGCCGGGACAGGGAACGAGCAGTACTTC.

The chain employs TRBV18 and TRBJ2-4, with a tentative D call TRBD1 (6 bases). V was clipped by 0 bases and J by 5 bases, with 11 bases between them. Germline CDR1 and CDR2: KGHSH and LQKENI. The CDR3 has 15 amino acids. DNA for the CDR3: TGTGCCAGCTCACCACCGGACAGAATCGAAAACATTCAGTACTTC. Its translation: CASSPPDRIENIQYF.

This clonotype was picked up a small number of times. The gene calls are TRBV6-5 and TRBJ1-4; TRBD1 aligns across 7 bases. CDR3 size: 15 residues. The germline V gene has CDR1 MNHEY and CDR2 SVGAGI. Losses at the gene ends were 4 bases for V and 10 bases for J; bases not matched to a gene: 12. CDR3 coding DNA: TGTGCCAGCAGTTTCGGACAGGCCGCCTTGGGAAAACTGTTTTTT. Residues: CASSFGQAALGKLFF.